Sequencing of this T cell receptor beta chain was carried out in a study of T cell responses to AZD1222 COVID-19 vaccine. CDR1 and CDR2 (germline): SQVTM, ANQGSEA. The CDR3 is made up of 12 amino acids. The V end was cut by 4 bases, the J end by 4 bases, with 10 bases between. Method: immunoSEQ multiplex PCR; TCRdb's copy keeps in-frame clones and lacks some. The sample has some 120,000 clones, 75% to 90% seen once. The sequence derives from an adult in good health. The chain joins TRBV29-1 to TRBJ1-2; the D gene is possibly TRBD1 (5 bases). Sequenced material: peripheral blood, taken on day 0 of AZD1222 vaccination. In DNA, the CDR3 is TGCAGCGTTGTTTTAGACAGCTATGGCTACACCTTC. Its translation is CSVVLDSYGYTF.